This T cell receptor (beta chain) originates from a study of early T cells in non-severe SARS-CoV-2 infection. General study results and limits: CD4 and private specificities were missed by VDJdb matching, which favored anti-spike CD8 responses.

From the 5' RACE reads, TCRdb called clonotypes with MiXCR, one entry per CDR3 protein. This sample carries 20,000 to 25,000 distinct CDR3 sequences, 4% to 4.5% of them seen once, and the ten largest clones take 1.4% to 1.5%. The CDR3 is 14 amino acids. Germline lookup yields CDR1 DFQATT and CDR2 SNEGSKA (reference sequence). Details on this clonotype: The antigen is unknown. One junction end does not reproduce the germline sequence, and a read error may be involved.

What was sequenced was whole blood. The V and J genes are TRBV20-1 and TRBJ2-3; either TRBD1 or TRBD2 may fit D (7 bases each). The TCR was taken from an adult who was a healthcare worker with PCR-confirmed SARS-CoV-2 infection or an uninfected control (not recorded which). The CDR3, as DNA: TGCAGTGCTGCAGGGGGGGCTAGCACAGATACGCAGTGTTTT. Translated: CSAAGGASTDTQCF.